The 27 T cell receptor beta chains in this list originate from one sample, sequenced in a study of technical replicates of blood from a handful of donors. The data were produced by immunoSEQ multiplex PCR, yet TCRdb's version contains in-frame clones alone and is incomplete. The sample yields around 76,000 clones, 85% to 95% seen once. The sequenced sample consisted of T cells isolated from PBMCs. These receptors all come from a human donor in good health.

This chain links TRBV5-6 with TRBJ1-2, with D uncertain. Germline V lookup: CDR1 SGHDT, CDR2 YYEEEE. V was shortened by 0 bases and J by 1 base, with 16 bases between the two germline ends. This CDR3 has 17 residues. CDR3 amino acids: CASSLAPLGGFNYGYTF. Here the CDR3 DNA reads TGTGCCAGCAGCTTGGCCCCTCTAGGAGGGTTTAACTATGGCTACACCTTC.

This CDR3 reads CASGLVSSGTGYGAFF. CDR3 nucleotides: TGTGCTAGTGGTTTGGTAAGTTCCGGGACAGGTTATGGAGCTTTCTTT. The rearrangement links TRBV12-5 to TRBJ1-1; 8 bases line up with TRBD1. CDR3 length: 16 residues. The junction had 13 bases not matched to a gene; V was cut back by 0 bases and J by 10 bases. Germline V gene data show CDR1 as LGHNT and CDR2 as FRNRAP.

A single count supports this clone. The genes are TRBV11-2 and TRBJ1-2; tentative D call: TRBD1 (5 bases). CDR1 and CDR2 from the germline V gene are SGHAT and FQNNGV. The CDR3 sequence is 13 residues long. Trimming shortened V by 0 bases and J by 7 bases, and 9 bases separated the two germline ends. For the CDR3, the DNA is TGTGCCAGCAGCTTAGACAGGGTGGGTGGCTACACCTTC. It yields the protein CASSLDRVGGYTF.

The sample holds one count of this clone. This chain uses TRBV11-2 with TRBJ2-1, with TRBD1 matching 8 bases. Trimming at V came to 4 bases and at J to 3 bases, leaving 8 bases not matched to a gene. This CDR3 has 16 residues. Per germline, CDR1 SGHAT and CDR2 FQNNGV. DNA of the CDR3: TGTGCCAGCAGCTCAGCCGACAGGGGTGGCTACAATGAGCAGTTCTTC. This codes for CASSSADRGGYNEQFF.

V usage is TRBV29-1 and J usage is TRBJ2-1; 10 bases match TRBD2. Unmatched junction bases numbered 11, after V lost 0 bases and J lost 9 bases. Germline CDR1 SQVTM, CDR2 ANQGSEA. The CDR3 has 16 amino acids. The CDR3 DNA reads TGCAGCGTTGAAGATCTGGCTAGCGGGAGCAGCTTTGAGCAGTTCTTC. This gives the protein CSVEDLASGSSFEQFF.

This sequence joins TRBV25-1 and TRBJ2-2; no definite D call. Looked up from germline, CDR1 is MGHDK and CDR2 is SYGVNS. The CDR3 length is 11 residues. Trimming removed 8 bases from V and 5 bases from J, with 6 bases in between. Here the CDR3 DNA reads TGTGCCAGCGGGCAGACCGGGGAGCTGTTTTTT. Its translation is CASGQTGELFF. Full variable domain (missing parts from reference TRBV25-1 and TRBJ2-2): EADIYQTPRYLVIGTGKKITLECSQTMGHDKMYWYQQDPGMELHLIHYSYGVNSTEKGDLSSESTVSRIRTEHFPLTLESARPSHTSQYLCASGQTGELFFGEGSRLTVL.

The V call is TRBV7-9, the J call TRBJ2-7; 11 nucleotides align to TRBD2. The CDR3 covers 14 residues. With 6 bases clipped from V and 5 bases from J, the junction kept 6 bases outside the gene matches. Looked up from germline, CDR1 is SEHNR and CDR2 is FQNEAQ (reference sequence). CDR3 in DNA: TGTGCCAGCAGTTCACTAGCGGGAGACGACGAGCAGTACTTC. The encoded protein is CASSSLAGDDEQYF.

The rearrangement joins TRBV7-2 to TRBJ1-2; 10 positions agree with TRBD1. V lost 1 base, J lost 5 bases, and 4 bases stayed unmatched. CDR1 SGHTA and CDR2 FQGNSA come from the germline V gene. This CDR3 spans 15 amino acids. CDR3 DNA sequence: TGTGCCAGCAGCTTAGGACAGGGGGCCTTTTATGGCTACACCTTC. Protein product: CASSLGQGAFYGYTF.

This clone showed up just a few times. CDR3 residues: CAWTKGALGPNQPQHF. CDR3 DNA sequence: TGTGCCTGGACTAAAGGGGCCTTGGGTCCTAATCAGCCCCAGCATTTT. The V and J genes are TRBV30 and TRBJ1-5, with a possible D match to TRBD1 (5 bases). CDR3 length equals 16 residues. Germline CDR1 GTSNPN, CDR2 SVGIG (reference sequence). Trimming took off 4 bases at V and 4 bases at J, with 20 bases between the two ends. Based on the CDR3 plus reference TRBV30 and TRBJ1-5, the full variable domain is SQTIHQWPATLVQPVGSPLSLECTVEGTSNPNLYWYRQAAGRGLQLLFYSVGIGQISSEVPQNLSASRPQDRQFILSSKKLLLSDSGFYLCAWTKGALGPNQPQHFGDGTRLSIL.

The chain has TRBV5-1 and TRBJ2-5; TRBD2 aligns across 12 bases. The CDR3 is made up of 17 amino acids. After removal of 8 bases from V and 2 bases from J, the junction contained 13 bases not matched to a gene. Germline assignment: CDR1 SGHRS and CDR2 YFSETQ. The CDR3 is CASSRNSGTSGQETQYF. For the CDR3, the DNA is TGCGCCAGTAGTAGAAATTCGGGGACTAGCGGGCAAGAGACCCAGTACTTC.

The chain recombines TRBV28 with TRBJ1-2; the match to TRBD1 covers 12 bases. The germline gives CDR1 MDHEN, CDR2 SYDVKM. With 6 bases clipped from V and 4 bases from J, the junction kept 6 bases outside the gene matches. This CDR3 contains 15 residues. The chain's CDR3 is CASSTGTGGFYGYTF. The CDR3 nucleotides are TGTGCCAGCAGCACCGGGACAGGGGGCTTCTATGGCTACACCTTC.

The chain recombines TRBV5-1 with TRBJ2-7; possible D gene TRBD2, 5 bases. This CDR3 has 14 residues. V lost 5 bases and J lost 1, with 13 bases in between. Germline V gene data show CDR1 as SGHRS and CDR2 as YFSETQ. CDR3 protein: CASRSSGRSYEQYF. The CDR3 DNA reads TGCGCCAGCAGATCGAGTGGGAGATCCTACGAGCAGTACTTC.

The V gene is TRBV28, the J gene TRBJ2-7; TRBD2 might be the D (6 bases). With 9 bases removed from V and 3 bases from J, the gap between germline ends came to 18 bases. The CDR3 has 14 amino acids. Germline V gene data show CDR1 as MDHEN and CDR2 as SYDVKM. The DNA for the CDR3 is TGTGCCAGTTGCTTAGGTAGCGGAATCTACGAGCAGTACTTC. It codes for CASCLGSGIYEQYF.

This clone was found a few times. The V call is TRBV5-1, the J call TRBJ2-7, with unresolved D. Trimming cost V 3 bases and J 3 bases, with 7 bases left between them. This CDR3 spans 12 amino acids. The germline CDR1 and CDR2 sequences are SGHRS and YFSETQ. The CDR3 region is CASSSDFYEQYF. DNA for the CDR3: TGCGCCAGCAGCTCAGACTTCTACGAGCAGTACTTC. The variable domain in full, with the rest retrieved from reference TRBV5-1 and TRBJ2-7, is KAGVTQTPRYLIKTRGQQVTLSCSPISGHRSVSWYQQTPGQGLQFLFEYFSETQRNKGNFPGRFSGRQFSNSRSEMNVSTLELGDSALYLCASSSDFYEQYFGPGTRLTVT.

The chain employs TRBV6-1 and TRBJ1-2, with D possibly TRBD1 on 6 matching bases. CDR1 is MNHNS and CDR2 is SASEGT in the germline V gene. Trimming shortened V by 7 bases and J by 2 bases, and 11 bases separated the two germline ends. The CDR3 spans 13 residues. This CDR3 reads CASTVDRNYGYTF. DNA for the CDR3: TGTGCCAGCACCGTAGACAGGAACTATGGCTACACCTTC.

This chain joins TRBV7-2 and TRBJ2-7, with 7 bases fitting TRBD1. Unmatched junction bases numbered 2, after V lost 4 bases and J lost 2 bases. The CDR3 covers 13 residues. The germline CDR1 and CDR2 sequences are SGHTA and FQGNSA. CDR3 protein: CASSSGGAYEQYF. CDR3 in DNA: TGTGCCAGCAGCTCAGGGGGAGCCTACGAGCAGTACTTC.

The chain uses TRBV19 and TRBJ2-7; 7 bases match TRBD1. This CDR3 comprises 13 residues. Germline assignment: CDR1 LNHDA and CDR2 SQIVND (reference sequence). Trimming cost V 4 bases and J 5 bases; bases outside gene matches: 5. The CDR3 region has the DNA TGTGCCAGTAGTAGACAGGGTGCCCACGAGCAGTACTTC. This encodes CASSRQGAHEQYF.

The chain is built from TRBV11-2 and TRBJ2-7; 7 bases line up with TRBD2. V shed 5 bases and J 3 bases; nucleotides not matched to a gene: 10. Per the germline V gene, CDR1 is SGHAT and CDR2 is FQNNGV. This CDR3 contains 15 residues. The chain's CDR3 is CASSQEAGTHYEQYF. The DNA of the CDR3 is TGTGCCAGCAGCCAGGAAGCGGGAACACACTACGAGCAGTACTTC.

The chain is built from TRBV6-6 and TRBJ2-4; D is possibly TRBD1 (6 bases). The CDR3 totals 14 residues. Trimming removed 4 bases at V and 2 bases at J, with 9 bases between. CDR1 MNHNY and CDR2 SVGAGI come from the germline V gene (reference sequence). CDR3 nucleotides: TGTGCCAGCAGTTCCGGGACACCCAAAAACATTCAGTACTTC. It specifies CASSSGTPKNIQYF.

This clone was counted once. The chain couples TRBV5-4 to TRBJ2-5; 8 bases are shared with TRBD1. The CDR3 is 15 amino acids. Per germline, CDR1 SGHNT and CDR2 YYREEE (reference sequence). The ends lost 4 bases at V and 2 bases at J; junction bases unmatched: 7. The CDR3 here is CASSRAGTGQETQYF. The CDR3 DNA reads as TGTGCCAGCAGCCGGGCGGGGACAGGTCAAGAGACCCAGTACTTC. The whole variable domain, remainder taken from reference TRBV5-4 and TRBJ2-5, is ETGVTQSPTHLIKTRGQQVTLRCSSQSGHNTVSWYQQALGQGPQFIFQYYREEENGRGNFPPRFSGLQFPNYSSELNVNALELDDSALYLCASSRAGTGQETQYFGPGTRLLVL.

The chain carries TRBV27 and TRBJ2-1; 7 positions match TRBD2. Germline lookup yields CDR1 MNHEY and CDR2 SMNVEV (reference sequence). This CDR3 region has 14 residues. The trim removed 7 bases at V and 2 bases at J, leaving 5 bases unmatched. The CDR3 bases are TGTGCCAGCAAAGGCGGGAGAACCTACAATGAGCAGTTCTTC. Translated: CASKGGRTYNEQFF.

As concerns this clone: Relative to the germline gene, one junction end is altered; a read error may explain this. The V gene is TRBV6-1, the J gene TRBJ2-1; tentative D call: TRBD2 (5 bases). The CDR3 totals 13 residues. Germline V gives CDR1 MNHNS, CDR2 SASEGT. The CDR3 coding sequence is TGTGCCGGCAGGAAAAGCGGCTACAATGAGCAGTTCTTC. It specifies CAGRKSGYNEQFF.

A single count supports this clone. J is TRBJ1-6 and V is TRBV18; 9 positions agree with TRBD1. In germline, CDR1 is KGHSH, CDR2 LQKENI. CDR3 size: 15 residues. The V gene end was trimmed by 6 bases and the J gene end by 7 bases; junction bases not matched to a gene: 7. The CDR3, as DNA: TGTGCCAGCTCGGGGAGCGGGACAGGGAATTCACCCCTCCACTTT. Residues: CASSGSGTGNSPLHF.

Here the CDR3 reads CASSLIGQLADTQYF. The CDR3 region has the DNA TGTGCCAGCAGCTTAATCGGACAGCTTGCAGATACGCAGTATTTT. The chain is built from TRBV11-2 and TRBJ2-3; the D gene is possibly TRBD1 (6 bases). CDR3 length: 15 amino acids. Germline V gene sequence: CDR1 SGHAT, CDR2 FQNNGV. V lost 2 bases and J lost 4, with 13 bases in between.

V is TRBV5-1 and J is TRBJ1-4, with D possibly being TRBD1 (5 bases). This CDR3 is built from 15 residues. Trimming stripped 1 base from V and 5 bases from J, with 12 bases between. Germline values: CDR1 SGHRS, CDR2 YFSETQ. CDR3 amino acids: CASSLRGEKNEKLFF. The CDR3 DNA is TGCGCCAGCAGCTTGCGGGGGGAGAAGAATGAAAAACTGTTTTTT.

The V gene is TRBV5-6, the J gene TRBJ2-4; perhaps TRBD2 as D (5 bases). V gave up 10 bases and J gave up 3 bases, with 17 bases separating them. The CDR3 has 14 amino acids. Germline assignment: CDR1 SGHDT and CDR2 YYEEEE. The CDR3 DNA sequence: TGTGCCTCTTCGGGGTGGCTTGGCAAAAACATTCAGTACTTC. Protein: CASSGWLGKNIQYF. Supplemented by reference TRBV5-6 and TRBJ2-4, the full variable domain reads DAGVTQSPTHLIKTRGQQVTLRCSPKSGHDTVSWYQQALGQGPQFIFQYYEEEERQRGNFPDRFSGHQFPNYSSELNVNALLLGDSALYLCASSGWLGKNIQYFGAGTRLSVL.

The CDR3 loop is CASSDRVLGLADGFTDTQYF. CDR3 bases: TGTGCCAGCAGTGACCGGGTTCTGGGGCTAGCGGACGGTTTCACAGATACGCAGTATTTT. The rearrangement joins TRBV28 to TRBJ2-3, with 7 positions matching TRBD2. The J segment lost 2 bases and the V segment lost 5 bases, leaving 22 bases of the junction unmatched. The CDR3 contains 20 residues. CDR1 is MDHEN and CDR2 is SYDVKM in the germline V gene.